This TCR beta chain derives from a study of shared T cell receptors in the human thymus (TCRdb year 2021). With respect to the entire study: The study examined how self-reactive, shared T-cell receptor alpha chains are generated in the human thymus.

The library was made by the immunoSEQ multiplex PCR assay. Here the immuneACCESS table is served through TCRdb, limited to in-frame sequences with V and J called. Missing clones are a known gap in these copies; in checked studies unresolved V genes cover under half, and the rest lacks a known reason. The sample contains over 650,000 clones, approximately 89% of them found a single time. Jointly, the top ten make up about 0.0094% of the sample. About this clone itself: The antigen it binds to is not known. No base-level quality is on record; no much larger clone is a single base apart.

These same records also appear under a second study, on human thymus T cells. As the second paper documents: In Finland, the donors were immunologically healthy infants who were having open corrective cardiac surgery for congenital heart defects. Thymus tissue was collected as surgical resects that were removed during corrective cardiac surgery. Both the thymic and the peripheral blood repertoires appeared to show biased V and J gene segment usage. Highly overlapping thymic TCR repertoires among unrelated individuals were reported in the related research. The study characterized TCR alpha and beta repertoires from about 8 infant thymus samples and four related peripheral blood samples. Donor ages ranged from about 7 to 244 days, and the cohort comprised five to seven male and two female infants. Thymocytes were mechanically released from the tissue and were stored as pellets of about 9-33 million cells at -70 degrees C. A QIAsymphony instrument was used to extract genomic DNA from the frozen cell pellets. The immunoSEQ multiplex PCR assay was used to amplify the TCRB and TCRAD loci from a standardized amount of quality-controlled genomic DNA. The amplicons covered the V(D)J region and were long enough to include the CDR3 and to identify the V and J genes. The amplicons were sequenced on an Illumina platform via the commercial immunoSEQ service. Primer bias and sequencing errors were corrected as previously described, and TCRAD and TCRB definitions were based on the IMGT database. immunoSEQ Analyzer 3.0 and VDJTools were used for repertoire analysis, which covered basic statistics, V/J segment usage, diversity estimates, rarefaction and pairwise overlap. Diversity was estimated using the Chao1, ChaoE, Efron-Thisted, Shannon and inverse Simpson indices, and was also estimated on datasets down-sampled to the size of the smallest sample. Repertoire overlap used strict matching of CDR3 nucleotide sequence, V gene and J gene, with Jaccard-based multidimensional scaling clustering. Thymus samples yielded on average roughly 810,000 unique TCRB clonotypes, compared with 65,000 to 100,000 from blood samples.

Sequenced material: thymocytes. This TCR was sampled from a boy younger than two with a congenital heart defect. Donor details come from another sample of the same person, matched by shared clones.

Here is the DNA: TGTGCCAGCAACCTAGCGGGAGGGCCCTCCACAGATACGCAGTATTTT. Translation gives CASNLAGGPSTDTQYF. The sequence is built from TRBV13 and TRBJ2-3, with 12 bases aligning to TRBD2. The CDR3 starts with the cysteine, ends with the phenylalanine, and has 16 residues. CDR3 DNA is the only sequence kept; it has 48 bases, read in frame from the first base. As encoded in the germline V gene (reference sequence), CDR1 is PRHDT while CDR2 is FYEKMQ. V ends up 7 bases short and J 2 bases short, with an unmatched junction base count of 7.